This T cell receptor beta chain was sequenced during a study of T cell repertoires in cytomegalovirus infection. For the study at large: Public TCR beta signatures provided an indication of both CMV infection and a matching HLA type. Findings and limits, study-wide: There were carriers of CMV plus the relevant HLA, and cumulative public TCR beta family frequency identified them. HLA-C-restricted CMV-specific TCR beta clonotypes prevailed in the ex vivo response.

TCRdb re-called the reads with MiXCR, one entry per CDR3 protein. The sample comprises about 450,000 distinct CDR3 sequences, roughly a third of which are singletons, and about 13% rests with the top ten. Turning to this clonotype: Its antigen is as yet unknown.

The CDR3 spans 16 residues. V lost 0 bases to trimming and J lost 4 bases, with 15 bases between them. Germline values: CDR1 MNHEY, CDR2 SVGEGT. This chain joins TRBV6-2 or TRBV6-3 and TRBJ1-2, with TRBD1 as a possible D gene (6 bases). The TCR originated in a human donor in good health (CMV status not recorded). Some clones in this sample may be carry-over from other donors' samples. The sequenced sample was PBMCs. The CDR3 here is CASSYSSQGIGYGYTF. In DNA form, the CDR3 reads TGTGCCAGCAGTTACTCATCCCAGGGGATTGGCTATGGCTACACCTTC.